Sequencing of this T cell receptor (beta chain) was carried out in a study of beta chain features in type 1 diabetes. Study-wide points: A moderate, significant TCRB CDR3 shortening appeared in type 1 diabetes across four CD4+ subsets. Patients' naive, central memory and Treg TCRB repertoires seemed closer to one another than those of healthy donors. Over-representation of high TCR-expressing cells was a possible consequence of cDNA sequencing. A possible short-template PCR bias applies equally to patients and controls.

This clone was found a few times. What it binds is not known. Germline assignment: CDR1 SGHRS and CDR2 YFSETQ. There are 16 residues in the CDR3. Trimming stripped 0 bases from V and 9 bases from J, with 19 bases between. CD4+ naive, central memory, regulatory and stem cell-like memory subsets were isolated by sorting on CD45RO/CCR7/CD25/CD127/CD95/CD27. As every portion of the isolated RNA was reverse transcribed, the sequencing read expressed TCRB transcripts. Generated by immunoSEQ multiplex PCR, the TCRdb table keeps only in-frame clones and is missing some. The sample contains some 130,000 clones, roughly 10% of which appear only once.

The sequence derives from a young man with type 1 diabetes. The sequencing input was central memory CD4+ T cells from blood. This chain links TRBV5-1 with TRBJ2-1; tentative D call: TRBD1 (6 bases). The CDR3 region is CASSLGGGSGDGEQFF. The DNA for the CDR3 is TGCGCCAGCAGCTTGGGTGGGGGATCAGGGGATGGTGAGCAGTTCTTC. Drawing the rest from reference TRBV5-1 and TRBJ2-1, the complete variable domain is KAGVTQTPRYLIKTRGQQVTLSCSPISGHRSVSWYQQTPGQGLQFLFEYFSETQRNKGNFPGRFSGRQFSNSRSEMNVSTLELGDSALYLCASSLGGGSGDGEQFFGPGTRLTVL.